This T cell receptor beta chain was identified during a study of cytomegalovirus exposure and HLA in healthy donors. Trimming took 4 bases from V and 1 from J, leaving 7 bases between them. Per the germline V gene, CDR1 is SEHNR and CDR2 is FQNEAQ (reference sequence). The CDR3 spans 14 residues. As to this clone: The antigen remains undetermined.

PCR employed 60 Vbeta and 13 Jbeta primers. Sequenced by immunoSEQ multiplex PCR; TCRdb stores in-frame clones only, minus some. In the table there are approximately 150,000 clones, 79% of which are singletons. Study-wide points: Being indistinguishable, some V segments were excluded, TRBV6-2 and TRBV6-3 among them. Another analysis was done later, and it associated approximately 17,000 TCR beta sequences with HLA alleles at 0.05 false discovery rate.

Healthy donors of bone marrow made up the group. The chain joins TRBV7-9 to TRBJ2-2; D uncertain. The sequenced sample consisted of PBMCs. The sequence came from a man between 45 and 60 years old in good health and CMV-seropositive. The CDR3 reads CASSSRLNTGELFF. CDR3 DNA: TGTGCCAGCAGCTCCAGACTGAACACCGGGGAGCTGTTTTTT.